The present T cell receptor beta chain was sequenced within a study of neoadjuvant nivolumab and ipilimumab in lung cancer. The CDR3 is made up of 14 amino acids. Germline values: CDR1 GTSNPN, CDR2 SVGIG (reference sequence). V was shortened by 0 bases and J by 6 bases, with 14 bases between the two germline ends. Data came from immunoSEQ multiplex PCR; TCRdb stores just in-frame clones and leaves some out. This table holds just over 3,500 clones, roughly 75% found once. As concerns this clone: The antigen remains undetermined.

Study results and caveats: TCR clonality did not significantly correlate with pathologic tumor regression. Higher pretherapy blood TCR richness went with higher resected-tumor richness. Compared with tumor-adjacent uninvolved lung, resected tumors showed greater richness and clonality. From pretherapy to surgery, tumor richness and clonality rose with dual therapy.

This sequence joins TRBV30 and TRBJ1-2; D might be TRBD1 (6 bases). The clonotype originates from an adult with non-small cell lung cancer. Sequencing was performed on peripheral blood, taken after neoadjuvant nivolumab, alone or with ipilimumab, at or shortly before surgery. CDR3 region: CAWSVRAGTNGYTF. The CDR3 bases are TGTGCCTGGAGTGTAAGGGCCGGGACAAATGGCTACACCTTC.